Listed here are 7 T cell receptor beta chains from one sample, sequenced in a study of T-cell reconstitution after alpha-beta-depleted transplantation in children. TCRbeta library construction was performed incorporating unique molecular identifiers. TCRdb reprocessed the PCR reads via MiXCR and lists one record per CDR3 protein. The table shows 640,000 or so distinct CDR3 sequences, with 16% occurring only once. This specimen was PBMCs from the stem cell graft donor, taken from the stem cell graft. Receptors were obtained from a human donor who donated a stem cell graft to a child with acute myeloid leukemia.

This clonotype was seen a few times. The gene calls are TRBV20-1 and TRBJ2-1; 9 nucleotides match TRBD2. In germline, CDR1 is DFQATT, CDR2 SNEGSKA (reference sequence). The CDR3 sequence is 15 residues long. The V gene end was trimmed by 5 bases and the J gene end by 7 bases; junction bases not matched to a gene: 12. The CDR3 DNA is TGCAGTGCTCCCGGGGCGGGGGGGCCAAGTAATGAGCAGTTCTTC. Protein: CSAPGAGGPSNEQFF.

This clonotype was found a few times. The chain is built from TRBV6-5 and TRBJ1-5, with D possibly matching TRBD1 (6 bases). The CDR3 extends over 15 amino acids. V gave up 2 bases and J gave up 7 bases, with 15 bases separating them. Germline values: CDR1 MNHEY, CDR2 SVGAGI. CDR3 residues: CASSYTPGVGQPQHF. CDR3 nucleotides: TGTGCCAGCAGTTACACCCCAGGGGTCGGGCAGCCCCAGCATTTT.

This clonotype was recorded many times. The gene calls are TRBV20-1 and TRBJ1-3; no clear D. This CDR3 has 15 amino acids. Deletions cut 5 bases from V and 0 bases from J, with 14 bases between. Germline CDR1 DFQATT, CDR2 SNEGSKA (reference sequence). The CDR3 sequence: CSASTGESSGNTIYF. Written as DNA, the CDR3 is TGCAGTGCTTCTACTGGGGAGAGCTCTGGAAACACCATATATTTT.

Regarding this clonotype: Given a much more abundant clone one base away, this may be a read error. The chain couples TRBV5-1 to TRBJ2-3, with D maybe TRBD1 (6 bases). Germline lookup yields CDR1 SGHRS and CDR2 YFSETQ. The CDR3 has 15 amino acids. The CDR3 is CATSLDRGTTDTQYF. The CDR3 DNA reads as TGCGCCACCAGCTTGGACAGAGGAACAACAGATACGCAGTATTTT.

The sample holds many counts of this clonotype. V is TRBV5-5 and J is TRBJ1-4; no definite D call. The V end lost 0 bases, the J end lost 10 bases, and 4 bases lay between the germline ends. Germline V gene lookup returns CDR1 SGHKS and CDR2 YYEKEE (reference sequence). CDR3 length equals 11 residues. CDR3 coding DNA: TGTGCCAGCAGCTTGGACGGAAAACTGTTTTTT. Protein: CASSLDGKLFF.

Worth noting for this clonotype: A read error may explain this, as a much larger clone is one base away. The rearrangement uses TRBV30 and TRBJ2-3; TRBD2 might be the D (6 bases). The ends were cut back, 4 bases at V and 1 base at J, with 12 bases in the middle. The CDR3 extends over 14 amino acids. Germline V gene lookup returns CDR1 GTSNPN and CDR2 SVGIG (reference sequence). The CDR3 DNA reads TGTGCCTGGATGACCGGGACTGGCACAGATACGCAGTATTTT. This sequence encodes CAWMTGTGTDTQYF.

This clonotype was counted ten times or more. The V and J genes are TRBV15 and TRBJ1-2; the D is unclear. The CDR3 consists of 15 residues. Germline V gene sequence: CDR1 LNHNV, CDR2 YYDKDF (reference sequence). V was shortened by 0 bases and J by 4 bases, with 12 bases between the two germline ends. CDR3 DNA sequence: TGTGCCACCAGCAGAGATCCGGGCTTCCTCTATGGCTACACCTTC. This sequence encodes CATSRDPGFLYGYTF.